What follows are 26 T cell receptor beta chains derived from one specimen sequenced in a study of T cells in Graves' hyperthyroidism and ophthalmopathy. RNA transcripts served as the template for amplifying TCR beta CDR3 regions. During a first-round RT-PCR of the TCR CDR3, the HTBI primer set was used. Each CDR3 protein gets one entry after TCRdb re-called the multiplex PCR reads with MiXCR. Altogether roughly 510,000 distinct CDR3 sequences are present, under 25% being singletons, with the ten largest covering about 30%. The specimen sequenced was blood. These receptors originate from a man younger than 35 with Graves' hyperthyroidism.

The chain couples TRBV30 to TRBJ1-1; TRBD1 agrees at 9 bases. The CDR3 length is 12 residues. Germline CDR1 and CDR2: GTSNPN and SVGIG (reference sequence). Trimming took 1 base from V and 7 from J; bases not matched to a gene: 1. The CDR3 bases are TGTGCCTGGAGTGGGGGACAGGGTGAAGCTTTCTTT. This codes for CAWSGGQGEAFF. The full variable domain, in which reference TRBV30 and TRBJ1-1 provide the parts outside the CDR3, is SQTIHQWPATLVQPVGSPLSLECTVEGTSNPNLYWYRQAAGRGLQLLFYSVGIGQISSEVPQNLSASRPQDRQFILSSKKLLLSDSGFYLCAWSGGQGEAFFGQGTRLTVV.

This clonotype has a count of ten or more. The chain joins TRBV29-1 to TRBJ1-1; TRBD1 aligns across 7 bases. The V and J ends lost 3 bases and 4 bases, in that order; junction bases with no gene match: 5. Germline lookup yields CDR1 SQVTM and CDR2 ANQGSEA. CDR3 length: 13 amino acids. CDR3 DNA: TGCAGCGTTGACCCAGACAGGGCCACTGAAGCTTTCTTT. Its protein product is CSVDPDRATEAFF.

The rearrangement uses TRBV5-1 and TRBJ2-5; D possibly corresponds to TRBD1 (6 bases). The CDR3 totals 14 residues. Per germline, CDR1 SGHRS and CDR2 YFSETQ. Trimming shortened V by 6 bases and J by 8 bases, and 20 bases separated the two germline ends. DNA for the CDR3: TGCGCCAGCAACGACAGGTCTGGGGATCGAACCCAGTACTTC. Encoded protein: CASNDRSGDRTQYF.

This clonotype was detected many times. The rearrangement uses TRBV28 and TRBJ1-5, with a tentative D call TRBD1 (5 bases). Germline CDR1 and CDR2: MDHEN and SYDVKM. Trimming took off 5 bases at V and 4 bases at J, with 15 bases between the two ends. The CDR3 covers 15 residues. This CDR3 reads CASSNSSPGNQPQHF. CDR3 nucleotides: TGTGCCAGCAGTAACTCAAGCCCAGGGAATCAGCCCCAGCATTTT.

The rearrangement uses TRBV6-2 or TRBV6-3 and TRBJ2-2; 10 bases are a match to TRBD2. This CDR3 contains 16 residues. Germline values: CDR1 MNHEY, CDR2 SVGEGT. The V gene end was trimmed by 5 bases and the J gene end by 1 base; junction bases not matched to a gene: 4. DNA for the CDR3: TGTGCCAGCAGTCGTAGCGGGGGGTTGAACACCGGGGAGCTGTTTTTT. Its protein is CASSRSGGLNTGELFF.

With regard to this clonotype: Being one base from a much bigger clone, this may be a read error. The rearrangement joins TRBV29-1 to TRBJ1-2, with D tentatively TRBD1 (6 bases). The CDR3 spans 14 residues. Germline V gene lookup returns CDR1 SQVTM and CDR2 ANQGSEA. CDR3 coding DNA: TGCAGCGTTGAAGACAGGGGAGGAAACTATGGCTACATCTTC. Protein sequence: CSVEDRGGNYGYIF.

This clonotype was counted only a few times. V usage is TRBV11-2 and J usage is TRBJ2-2; D ambiguous. This CDR3 is 14 amino acids long. CDR1 SGHAT and CDR2 FQNNGV come from the germline V gene. V was shortened by 1 base and J by 3 bases, with 6 bases between the two germline ends. CDR3 nucleotide sequence: TGTGCCAGCAGCTTAGTTACAGACACCGGGGAGCTGTTTTTT. It yields the protein CASSLVTDTGELFF.

This chain's CDR3 is CASSLAGGSGSVHEQYF. CDR3 in DNA: TGTGCCAGCAGTTTAGCGGGGGGTAGCGGGAGTGTCCACGAGCAGTACTTC. V gene TRBV12-3 or TRBV12-4 combines with J gene TRBJ2-7, with 9 bases aligning to TRBD2. The V and J ends lost 0 bases and 5 bases, in that order; junction bases with no gene match: 11. The CDR3 consists of 17 residues.

The chain uses TRBV20-1 and TRBJ2-5; 11 positions match TRBD2. J lost 4 bases, V lost 5 bases, and 9 bases had no gene match. Germline values: CDR1 DFQATT, CDR2 SNEGSKA (reference sequence). This CDR3 contains 15 residues. CDR3 sequence reads: CSAGTPLAGAETQYF. CDR3 nucleotides: TGCAGTGCTGGAACTCCACTAGCGGGAGCAGAGACCCAGTACTTC.

The chain has TRBV28 and TRBJ1-1; tentative D call: TRBD1 (5 bases). The germline V and J ends were trimmed by 4 bases and 1 base, with 10 bases remaining between them. From germline, CDR1 is MDHEN and CDR2 SYDVKM. This CDR3 has 14 residues. The CDR3 DNA follows: TGTGCCAGCAGTTGGGGGATTAGGAACACTGAAGCTTTCTTT. Translating it yields CASSWGIRNTEAFF.

This clonotype has a count of ten or more. V is TRBV27 and J is TRBJ2-5, with 7 nucleotides matching TRBD2. Unmatched junction bases numbered 14, after V lost 5 bases and J lost 5 bases. The length of the CDR3 is 16 residues. Germline V gives CDR1 MNHEY, CDR2 SMNVEV (reference sequence). The CDR3 nucleotides read TGTGCCAGCAGTCCAAGACTAGCCGGGCAGTCGGAGACCCAGTACTTC. Translation: CASSPRLAGQSETQYF.

As regards this clonotype: A read error may explain this, as a much larger clone is one base away. The CDR3 sequence: CAWTSLNAGELFF. CDR3 DNA: TGTGCCTGGACTTCATTGAACGCCGGGGAGCTGTTTTTT. This rearrangement joins TRBV30 to TRBJ2-2; D gene uncertain. Germline CDR1 is GTSNPN and CDR2 is SVGIG (reference sequence). The CDR3 loop spans 13 amino acids.

The chain uses TRBV11-3 and TRBJ2-4, with D perhaps matching TRBD2 (7 bases). V lost 5 bases and J lost 12, with 26 bases in between. Germline CDR1 SGHNT, CDR2 YENEEA. The CDR3 extends over 16 amino acids. The CDR3 is CASSIRDGVGGGRQYF. The CDR3 region has the DNA TGTGCCAGCAGCATTAGAGACGGAGTAGGGGGGGGACGTCAGTACTTC.

The rearrangement joins TRBV28 to TRBJ2-7; possible D gene TRBD1, 5 bases. The V gene lost 3 bases and the J gene lost 1 base, with 10 bases spanning the gap. Germline V gene data show CDR1 as MDHEN and CDR2 as SYDVKM. The CDR3 covers 14 residues. In DNA form, the CDR3 reads TGTGCCAGCAGTTTTGGGGCCAGATCCTACGAGCAGTACTTC. Its translation: CASSFGARSYEQYF.

The chain combines TRBV24-1 with TRBJ1-5; D is undetermined. The germline gives CDR1 KGHDR, CDR2 SFDVKD. Between the trimmed V and J ends, which lost 11 bases and 5 bases, there was a span of 12 bases. The CDR3 loop spans 12 amino acids. The CDR3 loop is CAIGSSDQPQHF. The DNA for the CDR3 is TGTGCCATCGGGTCGTCCGATCAGCCCCAGCATTTT.

Ten or more counts support this clonotype. V is TRBV20-1 and J is TRBJ1-5; D remains ambiguous. This CDR3 has 14 amino acids. The germline V and J ends were trimmed by 0 bases and 4 bases, with 10 bases remaining between them. Germline assignment: CDR1 DFQATT and CDR2 SNEGSKA (reference sequence). CDR3: CSARDPPGNQPQHF. CDR3 coding DNA: TGCAGTGCTAGAGATCCACCGGGGAATCAGCCCCAGCATTTT.

The V and J genes are TRBV28 and TRBJ1-2, with D tentatively TRBD1 (5 bases). V was trimmed by 8 bases and J by 8 bases, leaving 12 bases between them. Germline V CDR1 and CDR2: MDHEN, SYDVKM. The CDR3 is 11 amino acids. The CDR3 here is CASQGRDGYTF. CDR3 bases: TGTGCCAGCCAGGGCAGAGACGGCTACACCTTC.

This clonotype was seen ten or more times. This rearrangement joins TRBV20-1 to TRBJ2-7; 10 bases are shared with TRBD2. The germline gives CDR1 DFQATT, CDR2 SNEGSKA (reference sequence). The CDR3 is made up of 16 amino acids. J was trimmed by 6 bases and V by 3 bases; bases with no gene match: 14. CDR3 DNA: TGCAGTGCTAGCCCCCTTTCGAGCGGGGGGGCAGCCGAGCAGTACTTC. It codes for CSASPLSSGGAAEQYF.

This clonotype was counted ten times or more. The chain has TRBV28 and TRBJ2-5, with D perhaps TRBD1 (5 bases). The CDR3 spans 17 residues. Trimming took 6 bases from V and 2 from J, leaving 22 bases between them. In germline, CDR1 is MDHEN, CDR2 SYDVKM. This chain's CDR3 is CASRPILLVQGQETQYF. CDR3 nucleotides: TGTGCCAGCAGACCTATCCTCCTGGTTCAGGGACAAGAGACCCAGTACTTC.

This clonotype came up a few times. The V gene is TRBV20-1, the J gene TRBJ2-7; TRBD1 matches at 8 bases. Per the germline V gene, CDR1 is DFQATT and CDR2 is SNEGSKA (reference sequence). Trimming removed 3 bases from V and 4 bases from J; junction bases left unmatched: 2. CDR3 length equals 12 residues. The CDR3 coding sequence is TGCAGTGCTAGTCAGGGGGCTTACGAGCAGTACTTC. It specifies CSASQGAYEQYF.

This clonotype came up many times. CDR3 sequence (DNA): TGTGCCAGCAGTTACGGAGACGGCTATGGCTACACCTTC. Amino acids: CASSYGDGYGYTF. The V and J genes are TRBV6-2 or TRBV6-3 and TRBJ1-2; D is undetermined. The ends were cut back, 2 bases at V and 4 bases at J, with 8 bases in the middle. The CDR3 covers 13 residues. The germline gives CDR1 MNHEY, CDR2 SVGEGT.

This clonotype was detected many times. The chain links TRBV7-2 to TRBJ2-2, with D perhaps matching TRBD1 (6 bases). The CDR3 is 15 residues long. CDR1 and CDR2 from the germline V gene are SGHTA and FQGNSA. Trimming left V 1 base short and J 1 base short, with 7 bases between. The CDR3 sequence: CASSLGRGNTGELFF. CDR3 in DNA: TGTGCCAGCAGCTTAGGCAGGGGGAACACCGGGGAGCTGTTTTTT.

Ten or more counts support this clonotype. This chain links TRBV19 with TRBJ2-2; D perhaps matches TRBD1 (6 bases). The V gene's germline CDR1 is LNHDA and CDR2 SQIVND (reference sequence). The CDR3 covers 15 residues. V gave up 4 bases and J gave up 4 bases, with 13 bases separating them. The CDR3: CASSTTGLSTGELFF. For the CDR3, the DNA is TGTGCCAGTAGTACCACAGGGTTAAGCACCGGGGAGCTGTTTTTT.

This clonotype was counted at least ten times. The V gene is TRBV10-2, the J gene TRBJ1-2; a possible D gene is TRBD1 (6 bases). Looked up from germline, CDR1 is WSHSY and CDR2 is SAAADI. V shed 3 bases and J shed 4 bases, with 18 bases lying between them. This CDR3 comprises 16 residues. CDR3 nucleotides: TGCGCCAGCAGTGACACCACAGGGATTCAGGCCTATGGCTACACCTTC. Protein sequence: CASSDTTGIQAYGYTF.

The table lists this clonotype with many counts. V is TRBV2 and J is TRBJ1-2, with D uncertain. The V end lost 7 bases, the J end lost 5 bases, and 26 bases lay between the germline ends. Germline V gene sequence: CDR1 SNHLY, CDR2 FYNNEI. The CDR3 consists of 17 residues. CDR3 DNA sequence: TGTGCCAGCACCCGAAGTATCCTCAGCTCCTCAGAGTATGGCTACACCTTC. Translation: CASTRSILSSSEYGYTF.

Of note for this clonotype: A much larger clone differs from this one at a single base, so this may be a read error. CDR3 nucleotide sequence: TGTACCAGTAGCAATCCCAACCGAGTGGAAGCTTTCTTT. It codes for CTSSNPNRVEAFF. The chain uses TRBV19 and TRBJ1-1; D remains unclear. Germline CDR1 is LNHDA and CDR2 is SQIVND (reference sequence). The CDR3 is made up of 13 amino acids.